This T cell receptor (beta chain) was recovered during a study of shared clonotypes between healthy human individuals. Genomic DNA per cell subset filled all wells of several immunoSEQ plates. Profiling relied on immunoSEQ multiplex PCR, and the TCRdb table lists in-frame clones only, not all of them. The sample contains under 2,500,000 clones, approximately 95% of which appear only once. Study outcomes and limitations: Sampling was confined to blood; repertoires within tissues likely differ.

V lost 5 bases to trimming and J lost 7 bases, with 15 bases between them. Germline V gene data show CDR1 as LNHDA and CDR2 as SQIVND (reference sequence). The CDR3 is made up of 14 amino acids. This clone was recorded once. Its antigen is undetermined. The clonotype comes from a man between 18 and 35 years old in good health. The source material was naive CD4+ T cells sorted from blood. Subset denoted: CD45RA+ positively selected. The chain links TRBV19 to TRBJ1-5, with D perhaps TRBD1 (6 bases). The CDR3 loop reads CASSVTGQGQPQHF. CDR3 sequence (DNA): TGTGCCAGTAGTGTCACAGGGCAAGGCCAGCCCCAGCATTTT. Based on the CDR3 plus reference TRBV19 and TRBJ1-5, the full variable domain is DGGITQSPKYLFRKEGQNVTLSCEQNLNHDAMYWYRQDPGQGLRLIYYSQIVNDFQKGDIAEGYSVSREKKESFPLTVTSAQKNPTAFYLCASSVTGQGQPQHFGDGTRLSIL.